This TCR beta chain stems from a study of blood T cell repertoires in COVID-19. Participants reported their clinical history, and cohort assignment relied on those reports. Assay used: immunoSEQ multiplex PCR; TCRdb lists only in-frame clones, some missing. The repertoire includes about 220,000 clones, approximately 90% of them detected once, and around 3.5% sits in the top ten. CDR3 size: 15 residues. Germline V gene sequence: CDR1 SGHRS, CDR2 YFSETQ. V was shortened by 0 bases and J by 0 bases, with 9 bases between the two germline ends. The V call is TRBV5-1, the J call TRBJ1-2; D is unclear. This sequence was found in a woman in her 40s with acute COVID-19. What was sequenced was PBMCs or T cells enriched from blood (not recorded which). CDR3 sequence (DNA): TGCGCCAGCAGCTTGGCGGAGGTCCCTAACTATGGCTACACCTTC. Protein sequence: CASSLAEVPNYGYTF.